Below are 18 T cell receptor beta chains sequenced from a single sample in a study of T cells in Graves' hyperthyroidism and ophthalmopathy. From RNA transcripts, TCR beta CDR3 regions were amplified. A set of HTBI primers served as the primers for a first-round RT-PCR of the TCR CDR3. In TCRdb, the multiplex PCR reads were re-called with MiXCR into one record per CDR3 protein. There are under 350,000 distinct CDR3 sequences in the sample; less than 15% occur only once, and roughly 8% lies in the top ten. The sample taken for sequencing was blood. The source is a woman in her 30s with Graves' hyperthyroidism that later progressed to Graves' ophthalmopathy.

The chain joins TRBV19 to TRBJ2-5, with D hard to call. Germline V gives CDR1 LNHDA, CDR2 SQIVND (reference sequence). The CDR3 is made up of 13 amino acids. V dropped 7 bases and J dropped 4 bases, with 13 bases sitting between them. The CDR3 is CASTPGGGETQYF. In DNA form, the CDR3 reads TGTGCCAGTACTCCCGGCGGCGGAGAGACCCAGTACTTC.

In this sample, this clonotype turned up many times. V and J are TRBV28 and TRBJ2-4; D uncertain. V was pared by 10 bases and J by 7 bases, with 8 bases between. The CDR3 sequence is 10 residues long. Germline V gene sequence: CDR1 MDHEN, CDR2 SYDVKM. The CDR3 loop reads CANPRNIQYF. The CDR3 DNA follows: TGTGCCAACCCCAGGAACATTCAGTACTTC.

This clonotype came up a few times. A much more abundant neighbour one base away suggests this may be a read error. This chain joins TRBV7-2 and TRBJ2-5; 11 bases align to TRBD2. The CDR3 runs 15 residues. Germline V lookup: CDR1 SGHTA, CDR2 FQGNSA. This CDR3 reads CSSSPSGGRTETQYF. The CDR3 DNA reads TGTTCCAGCAGCCCTAGCGGGGGGCGCACAGAGACCCAGTACTTC.

To note about this clonotype: A read error may be the cause here, since a much bigger clone is one base away. The rearrangement joins TRBV5-1 to TRBJ2-1; no clear D. The V gene lost 5 bases and the J gene lost 0 bases, with 6 bases spanning the gap. The CDR3 extends over 13 amino acids. Germline-derived CDR1 and CDR2 are SGHRS and YFSETQ. The CDR3 nucleotides are TGCGCCAGCAGGGGTGGCTCCTACAATGAGCAGTTCTTC. This codes for CASRGGSYNEQFF.

This clonotype came up many times. This chain uses TRBV11-3 with TRBJ2-1; the D is unclear. The germline gives CDR1 SGHNT, CDR2 YENEEA. The CDR3 consists of 13 residues. V dropped 0 bases and J dropped 6 bases, with 6 bases sitting between them. Here the CDR3 DNA reads TGTGCCAGCAGCTTAGATCCCAGCAATGAGCAGTTCTTC. Protein product: CASSLDPSNEQFF.

The rearrangement links TRBV9 to TRBJ2-3, with a tentative D call TRBD2 (6 bases). Trimming removed 3 bases at V and 2 bases at J, with 10 bases between. Per the germline V gene, CDR1 is SGDLS and CDR2 is YYNGEE. The CDR3 has 14 amino acids. CDR3 sequence reads: CASSGGTHTDTQYF. The CDR3 DNA follows: TGTGCCAGCAGCGGGGGGACTCACACAGATACGCAGTATTTT.

The genes are TRBV7-9 and TRBJ2-7; maybe TRBD2 (6 bases). Trimming removed 2 bases at V and 2 bases at J, with 10 bases between. This CDR3 spans 14 amino acids. The germline V gene has CDR1 SEHNR and CDR2 FQNEAQ (reference sequence). CDR3 sequence: CASSLPSATYEQYF. The DNA for the CDR3 is TGTGCCAGCAGCTTACCTAGCGCAACCTACGAGCAGTACTTC.

This clonotype was counted many times. This chain connects TRBV7-2 to TRBJ2-5; TRBD2 aligns across 9 bases. V lost 1 base to trimming and J lost 2 bases; unmatched junction nucleotides: 5. The CDR3 spans 16 residues. Germline V gives CDR1 SGHTA, CDR2 FQGNSA. The CDR3 DNA sequence: TGTGCCAGCAGCTTAGGGGCGGGAGGGATACAAGAGACCCAGTACTTC. This translates into CASSLGAGGIQETQYF.

This clonotype was counted ten times or more. The chain combines TRBV12-3 or TRBV12-4 with TRBJ1-1; D possibly corresponds to TRBD1 (5 bases). The ends were cut back, 6 bases at V and 0 bases at J, with 14 bases in the middle. The CDR3 is 15 amino acids. This chain's CDR3 is CASRWDGEMNTEAFF. In nucleotides, the CDR3 is TGTGCCAGCAGGTGGGACGGAGAAATGAACACTGAAGCTTTCTTT.

This clonotype came up many times. This sequence joins TRBV28 and TRBJ2-1, with D possibly TRBD2 on 5 matching bases. V was trimmed by 2 bases and J by 6 bases, leaving 14 bases between them. This CDR3 comprises 15 residues. Germline V gene data show CDR1 as MDHEN and CDR2 as SYDVKM. The CDR3 sequence is CASSLGSASTNEQFF. For the CDR3, the DNA is TGTGCCAGCAGTTTAGGTAGCGCCTCAACCAATGAGCAGTTCTTC. The entire variable domain, with the rest obtained from reference TRBV28 and TRBJ2-1, is as follows: DVKVTQSSRYLVKRTGEKVFLECVQDMDHENMFWYRQDPGLGLRLIYFSYDVKMKEKGDIPEGYSVSREKKERFSLILESASTNQTSMYLCASSLGSASTNEQFFGPGTRLTVL.

V usage is TRBV19 and J usage is TRBJ1-4; perhaps TRBD1 as D (6 bases). The CDR3 has 13 residues. The germline V and J ends were trimmed by 6 bases and 4 bases, with 9 bases remaining between them. Germline CDR1 reads LNHDA; CDR2 reads SQIVND (reference sequence). This CDR3 is CASSDRINEKLFF. CDR3 bases: TGTGCCAGTAGCGACAGGATTAATGAAAAACTGTTTTTT.

V is TRBV2 and J is TRBJ2-5; D remains ambiguous. The CDR3 runs to 13 residues. V was clipped by 10 bases and J by 5 bases, with 17 bases between them. From germline, CDR1 is SNHLY and CDR2 FYNNEI. CDR3: CATHRTLVETQYF. CDR3 in DNA: TGTGCCACCCATAGGACCCTCGTCGAGACCCAGTACTTC.

This clonotype has ten or more counts. The chain links TRBV13 to TRBJ1-1, with a weak D call TRBD1 (6 bases). V was clipped by 5 bases and J by 4 bases, with 17 bases between them. The V gene's germline CDR1 is PRHDT and CDR2 FYEKMQ (reference sequence). This CDR3 contains 15 residues. The CDR3 DNA reads TGTGCCAGCAGCCCCTGGATTAAGGGGGGCACTGAAGCTTTCTTT. Protein: CASSPWIKGGTEAFF.

This clonotype has a count of ten or more. The rearrangement uses TRBV7-9 and TRBJ1-2; no definite D call. V gave up 0 bases and J gave up 6 bases, with 17 bases separating them. This CDR3 region has 16 residues. Germline V gives CDR1 SEHNR, CDR2 FQNEAQ (reference sequence). This CDR3 is CASSLAPGIGTHGYTF. The CDR3 DNA reads TGTGCCAGCAGCTTAGCTCCTGGTATAGGCACACATGGCTACACCTTC.

Ten or more counts support this clonotype. This chain links TRBV20-1 with TRBJ2-5; D is uncertain. Germline CDR1 DFQATT, CDR2 SNEGSKA (reference sequence). Trimming stripped 3 bases from V and 4 bases from J, with 15 bases between. The CDR3 covers 14 residues. The CDR3 DNA follows: TGCAGTGCTAGCGGTGCAGCGACTGGAGAGACCCAGTACTTC. Translation gives CSASGAATGETQYF.

This clonotype turned up a few times. The chain has TRBV7-9 and TRBJ2-3; tentative D call: TRBD1 (6 bases). Germline CDR1 is SEHNR and CDR2 is FQNEAQ (reference sequence). The CDR3 has 17 residues. The V and J ends lost 4 bases and 3 bases respectively, with 20 bases between them. DNA for the CDR3: TGTGCCAGCAGCTGGGACAATAGACAAGTTCGGACAGATACGCAGTATTTT. This gives the protein CASSWDNRQVRTDTQYF. The complete variable domain, with remaining parts taken from reference TRBV7-9 and TRBJ2-3, reads DTGVSQNPRHKITKRGQNVTFRCDPISEHNRLYWYRQTLGQGPEFLTYFQNEAQLEKSRLLSDRFSAERPKGSFSTLEIQRTEQGDSAMYLCASSWDNRQVRTDTQYFGPGTRLTVL.

This clonotype came up many times. The rearrangement links TRBV6-2 or TRBV6-3 to TRBJ2-1; the match to TRBD2 covers 13 bases. From germline, CDR1 is MNHEY and CDR2 SVGEGT. The CDR3 contains 14 residues. The junction had 4 bases not matched to a gene; V was cut back by 6 bases and J by 8 bases. The CDR3: CASRLAGGAYEQFF. Here the CDR3 DNA reads TGTGCCAGCAGACTAGCGGGAGGGGCTTATGAGCAGTTCTTC.

Many counts were recorded for this clonotype. The chain has TRBV7-2 and TRBJ2-7, with D unresolved. Per germline, CDR1 SGHTA and CDR2 FQGNSA. The V gene lost 6 bases and the J gene lost 1 base, with 13 bases spanning the gap. There are 14 residues in the CDR3. CDR3 sequence reads: CASSFLGLSYEQYF. CDR3 sequence (DNA): TGTGCCAGCAGTTTTCTGGGTCTTTCCTACGAGCAGTACTTC.